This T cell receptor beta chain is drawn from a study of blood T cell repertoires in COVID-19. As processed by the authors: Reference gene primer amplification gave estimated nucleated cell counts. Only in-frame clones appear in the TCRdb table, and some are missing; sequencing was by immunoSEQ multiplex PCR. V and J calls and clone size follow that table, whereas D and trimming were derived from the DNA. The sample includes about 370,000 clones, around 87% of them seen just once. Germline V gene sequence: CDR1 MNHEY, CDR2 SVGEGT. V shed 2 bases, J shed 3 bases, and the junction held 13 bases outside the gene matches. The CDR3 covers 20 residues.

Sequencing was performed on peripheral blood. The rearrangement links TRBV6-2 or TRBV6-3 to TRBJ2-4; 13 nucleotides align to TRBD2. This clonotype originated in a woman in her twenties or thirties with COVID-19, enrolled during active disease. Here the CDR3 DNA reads TGTGCCAGCAGTTACGAGGTAGCGGGACTAGCGGGACCGGGCAAAAACATTCAGTACTTC. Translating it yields CASSYEVAGLAGPGKNIQYF.